Presented here are 15 T cell receptor beta chains from one specimen sequenced in a study of blood T cell repertoires in COVID-19. Here immunoSEQ multiplex PCR was the method, and the copy in TCRdb shows in-frame clones only, minus some. The sample includes about 210,000 clones, over 75% of them seen just once. Sequences were obtained from peripheral blood. These TCRs come from a woman aged 40 to 50 with acute or convalescent COVID-19.

V usage is TRBV2 and J usage is TRBJ2-5, with D perhaps TRBD2 (6 bases). CDR1 and CDR2 (germline): SNHLY, FYNNEI. Trimming took off 5 bases at V and 5 bases at J, with 12 bases between the two ends. The CDR3 runs to 13 residues. This CDR3 reads CASSTEGPETQYF. The CDR3 nucleotides are TGTGCCAGCAGTACGGAGGGGCCGGAGACCCAGTACTTC.

This chain connects TRBV19 to TRBJ2-5, with a possible D match to TRBD2 (6 bases). The germline CDR1 and CDR2 sequences are LNHDA and SQIVND (reference sequence). V was shortened by 7 bases and J by 2 bases, with 23 bases between the two germline ends. This CDR3 comprises 17 residues. Here the CDR3 DNA reads TGTGCCAGTAAGACCGGGGGTAGCGGCATATCTCAAGAGACCCAGTACTTC. Amino acid sequence: CASKTGGSGISQETQYF.

The rearrangement uses TRBV5-1 and TRBJ2-6, with D possibly TRBD2 on 6 matching bases. With 6 bases removed from V and 4 bases from J, the gap between germline ends came to 14 bases. Germline V gene data show CDR1 as SGHRS and CDR2 as YFSETQ. The CDR3 totals 15 residues. The CDR3 DNA reads as TGCGCCAGCAATTCCTGGGGGGTCGGGGCCAACGTCCTGACTTTC. This encodes CASNSWGVGANVLTF.

J is TRBJ2-1 and V is TRBV29-1; 11 positions match TRBD2. Germline V gene sequence: CDR1 SQVTM, CDR2 ANQGSEA. The CDR3 runs to 14 residues. Trimming removed 7 bases from V and 7 bases from J; junction bases left unmatched: 9. The CDR3 region has the DNA TGCAGCGCTATAGCGGGGGGGCTTCGGAATGAGCAGTTCTTC. This codes for CSAIAGGLRNEQFF.

The chain joins TRBV19 to TRBJ1-2; D is perhaps TRBD1 (5 bases). Trimming took 3 bases from V and 8 from J, leaving 16 bases between them. This CDR3 region has 14 residues. Germline lookup yields CDR1 LNHDA and CDR2 SQIVND (reference sequence). The CDR3 loop is CASSIVGAPGGYTF. CDR3 bases: TGTGCCAGTAGTATCGTTGGTGCCCCAGGGGGCTACACCTTC.

The V and J genes are TRBV3-1 (or the pseudogene TRBV3-2) and TRBJ2-7; 8 bases align to TRBD2. Germline CDR1 reads LGHDT; CDR2 reads YNNKEL (reference sequence). V shed 1 base, J shed 4 bases, and the junction held 3 bases outside the gene matches. The CDR3 length is 14 residues. As DNA, the CDR3 is TGTGCCAGCAGCCAAGCGGGACTAGAGTACGAGCAGTACGTC. The encoded protein is CASSQAGLEYEQYV.

This rearrangement joins TRBV7-3 to TRBJ2-3; 11 positions match TRBD2. The germline CDR1 and CDR2 sequences are SGHTA and FQGTGA. V lost 2 bases and J lost 4; bases outside the gene matches: 11. The CDR3 length is 18 residues. The CDR3 is CASSLRPIAGGLADTQYF. The CDR3 DNA follows: TGTGCCAGCAGCTTACGCCCAATAGCGGGGGGGCTCGCAGATACGCAGTATTTT.

This sequence joins TRBV19 and TRBJ1-2, with unresolved D. Trimming removed 6 bases at V and 2 bases at J, with 19 bases between. From germline, CDR1 is LNHDA and CDR2 SQIVND (reference sequence). The length of the CDR3 is 16 residues. The CDR3 region is CASSSHPGWENYGYTF. CDR3 nucleotides: TGTGCCAGTAGCTCCCACCCCGGGTGGGAGAACTATGGCTACACCTTC.

The chain employs TRBV9 and TRBJ2-7; TRBD1 might be the D (6 bases). The V gene lost 6 bases and the J gene lost 2 bases, with 21 bases spanning the gap. The CDR3 has 16 amino acids. The V gene's germline CDR1 is SGDLS and CDR2 YYNGEE. Written as DNA, the CDR3 is TGTGCCAGCACCGGGCAGGGGACGTCGGGGACCTACGAGCAGTACGTC. As protein: CASTGQGTSGTYEQYV.

The chain has TRBV11-2 and TRBJ2-2, with 9 nucleotides matching TRBD2. CDR3 size: 16 residues. From germline, CDR1 is SGHAT and CDR2 FQNNGV. V shed 0 bases and J 7 bases; nucleotides not matched to a gene: 6. The CDR3 bases are TGTGCCAGCAGCTTAGAGGGACTAGCACATTTCGGGGAGCTGTTTTTT. Translating gives CASSLEGLAHFGELFF.

The chain is built from TRBV6-6 and TRBJ2-4, with a weak D call TRBD2 (6 bases). Germline-derived CDR1 and CDR2 are MNHNY and SVGAGI (reference sequence). The CDR3 length is 15 residues. V was shortened by 2 bases and J by 1 base, with 9 bases between the two germline ends. CDR3 region: CASSYVGGAKNIQYF. CDR3 in DNA: TGTGCCAGCAGTTACGTAGGAGGGGCCAAAAACATTCAGTACTTC.

The CDR3 DNA reads TGTGCAGATTCCGGGTCCTTGGCGGATTCACCCCTCCACTTT. Protein: CADSGSLADSPLHF. The chain links TRBV2 to TRBJ1-6; D is uncertain. Germline V gene lookup returns CDR1 SNHLY and CDR2 FYNNEI. This CDR3 has 14 residues.

Only one count was recorded for this clone. The J gene is TRBJ1-3, the V gene TRBV11-2; 7 bases fit TRBD1. V trimming: 5 bases; J trimming: 9 bases; junction bases outside the gene matches: 7. Germline CDR1 SGHAT, CDR2 FQNNGV. The CDR3 covers 13 residues. The CDR3 DNA reads as TGTGCCAGCAGCCCGGTAACAGGGGCCACCATATATTTT. Translation: CASSPVTGATIYF.

Here the CDR3 reads CASSWLTDTQYF. The CDR3 bases are TGTGCCAGCAGTTGGCTCACAGATACGCAGTATTTT. This chain connects TRBV2 to TRBJ2-3; D gene uncertain. The CDR3 has 12 amino acids. Germline CDR1 is SNHLY and CDR2 is FYNNEI. Trimming left V 5 bases short and J 2 bases short, with 5 bases between.

CDR3 DNA sequence: TGTGCCAGTAGTTATAACAGGGCTGATGAAAAACTGTTTTTT. Its protein product is CASSYNRADEKLFF. The chain uses TRBV19 and TRBJ1-4, with D perhaps matching TRBD1 (6 bases). This CDR3 comprises 14 residues. With 5 bases removed from V and 6 bases from J, the gap between germline ends came to 13 bases. Germline-derived CDR1 and CDR2 are LNHDA and SQIVND (reference sequence).